This T cell receptor beta chain came from a study of T cell responses to AZD1222 COVID-19 vaccine. Libraries were prepared by immunoSEQ multiplex PCR; TCRdb keeps only in-frame clonotypes and omits some of them. Of about 150,000 clones in the sample, 92% are singletons; the top ten hold approximately 2.1%. The sample consisted of peripheral blood, taken on day 0 of AZD1222 vaccination. This sequence originates from an adult in good health.

CDR3 loop: CASSQLVGTVKQFF. The CDR3 bases are TGTGCCAGCAGCCAGCTCGTCGGGACCGTAAAACAGTTCTTC. The chain uses TRBV4-2 and TRBJ2-1, with D perhaps matching TRBD1 or TRBD2 (5 bases each). Germline V gives CDR1 LGHNA, CDR2 YNFKEQ. The CDR3 has 14 residues. The V and J ends lost 3 bases and 13 bases respectively, with 19 bases between them.